This TCR beta chain was captured by sequencing in a study of T-cell memory formation after mild COVID-19. At least ten counts were recorded for this clonotype. Its antigen is currently unknown. General study results and limits: CD8+ contracting clones occupied EMRA, while CD4+ ones occupied mainly CM and EM. The authors did not confirm SARS-CoV-2 specificity of second-wave clones peaking day 37.

The germline gives CDR1 SGHVS, CDR2 FQNEAQ. V lost 5 bases and J 0 bases, leaving 17 bases between the germline ends. This CDR3 region has 17 residues. 5'RACE primed at constant segments yielded TCR alpha and TCR beta cDNA libraries bearing sample barcodes and UMIs. TCRdb re-called the 5' RACE reads with MiXCR, one entry per CDR3 protein. This sample carries about 430,000 distinct CDR3 sequences, approximately 18% of them seen once, and the ten largest clones take roughly 21%. The clonotype was recovered from a man younger than 35 who had mild COVID-19 (a few samples of this study predate the infection). Cell type and time point are not known. The rearrangement joins TRBV7-8 to TRBJ1-5; tentatively, D is TRBD1 (5 bases). The sample was PBMCs or a T cell subset sorted from them (not recorded which). The CDR3 DNA reads TGTGCCAGCAGCAAGGTGGAGGGGACTTATAGCAATCAGCCCCAGCATTTT. Protein product: CASSKVEGTYSNQPQHF.